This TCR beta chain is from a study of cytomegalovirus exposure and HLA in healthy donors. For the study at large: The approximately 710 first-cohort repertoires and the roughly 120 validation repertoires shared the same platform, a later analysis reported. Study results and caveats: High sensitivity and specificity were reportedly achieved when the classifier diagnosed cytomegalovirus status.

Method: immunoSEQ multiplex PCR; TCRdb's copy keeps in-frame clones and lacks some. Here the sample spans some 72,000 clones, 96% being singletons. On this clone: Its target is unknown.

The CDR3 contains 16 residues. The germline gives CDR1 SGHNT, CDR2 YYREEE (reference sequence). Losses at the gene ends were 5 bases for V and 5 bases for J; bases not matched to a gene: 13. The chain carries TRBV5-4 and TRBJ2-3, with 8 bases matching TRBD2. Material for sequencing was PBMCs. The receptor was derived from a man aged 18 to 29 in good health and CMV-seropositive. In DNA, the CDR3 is TGTGCCAGCAGTACCATAGCGGGAAATCGTGGAGATACGCAGTATTTT. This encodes CASSTIAGNRGDTQYF.